This passage covers 13 T cell receptor beta chains from one sample sequenced in a study of T cell responses to AZD1222 COVID-19 vaccine. The assay was immunoSEQ multiplex PCR, and TCRdb's table has in-frame clones only and misses some. The sample shows approximately 75,000 clones, about nine tenths of them seen only once. This specimen was peripheral blood, taken 28 days after the second AZD1222 dose. The receptors were gathered from an adult who received the AZD1222 COVID-19 vaccine.

The V and J genes are TRBV4-2 and TRBJ2-7; unclear D gene. CDR1 is LGHNA, CDR2 YNFKEQ, per germline. Trimming shortened V by 4 bases and J by 6 bases, and 19 bases separated the two germline ends. The CDR3 is 15 residues long. CDR3 residues: CASSRRYVGSTEQYF. The CDR3 region has the DNA TGTGCCAGCAGCCGAAGATACGTAGGTAGCACCGAGCAGTACTTC.

The chain carries TRBV3-1 (or the pseudogene TRBV3-2) and TRBJ2-7; D tentatively reads TRBD1 or TRBD2 (5 bases each). This CDR3 comprises 15 residues. The germline V gene has CDR1 LGHDT and CDR2 YNNKEL (reference sequence). Deletions cut 3 bases from V and 2 bases from J, with 14 bases between. In DNA, the CDR3 is TGTGCCAGCAGCCATCAGCCGGGACCGGCCTACGAGCAGTACTTC. Protein: CASSHQPGPAYEQYF.

V usage is TRBV5-1 and J usage is TRBJ2-1; TRBD2 is a possible D gene (6 bases). The V end lost 4 bases, the J end lost 7 bases, and 12 bases lay between the germline ends. The length of the CDR3 is 13 residues. Looked up from germline, CDR1 is SGHRS and CDR2 is YFSETQ. DNA for the CDR3: TGCGCCAGCAGCGGCCGGGAGTTGAATGAGCAGTTCTTC. Its protein is CASSGRELNEQFF.

The chain uses TRBV5-5 and TRBJ2-5, with unresolved D. Germline V gene data show CDR1 as SGHKS and CDR2 as YYEKEE (reference sequence). Trimming took off 4 bases at V and 2 bases at J, with 6 bases between the two ends. This CDR3 is built from 12 residues. The CDR3 here is CASSPGQETQYF. In DNA form, the CDR3 reads TGTGCCAGCAGCCCCGGGCAAGAGACCCAGTACTTC. Filled out from reference TRBV5-5 and TRBJ2-5, the complete variable domain reads DAGVTQSPTHLIKTRGQQVTLRCSPISGHKSVSWYQQVLGQGPQFIFQYYEKEERGRGNFPDRFSARQFPNYSSELNVNALLLGDSALYLCASSPGQETQYFGPGTRLLVL.

The chain couples TRBV18 to TRBJ1-4; no firm D call. This CDR3 is 13 amino acids long. In germline, CDR1 is KGHSH, CDR2 LQKENI. V shed 5 bases and J shed 4 bases, with 8 bases lying between them. For the CDR3, the DNA is TGTGCCAGCTCAAGGGATCTTAATGAAAAACTGTTTTTT. This translates into CASSRDLNEKLFF.

This clone came up once. Different DNA sequences within this sample yield the same CDR3. The rearrangement links TRBV5-4 to TRBJ2-5, with D hard to call. Per germline, CDR1 SGHNT and CDR2 YYREEE (reference sequence). Trimming pared 0 bases from V and 5 bases from J, leaving 8 bases between. The CDR3 has 13 residues. The CDR3 loop reads CASSLGGEETQYF. The CDR3 coding sequence is TGTGCCAGCAGCTTGGGCGGAGAGGAGACCCAGTACTTC.

This clone was picked up one time. The chain uses TRBV4-1 and TRBJ1-6; weak D call: TRBD1 (6 bases). This CDR3 region has 16 residues. The V and J ends lost 4 bases and 7 bases respectively, with 17 bases between them. Germline CDR1 and CDR2: MGHRA and YSYEKL. CDR3: CASSLGQRPGNSPLHF. CDR3 sequence (DNA): TGCGCCAGCAGCCTAGGACAGCGTCCGGGGAATTCACCCCTCCACTTT.

This sequence joins TRBV28 and TRBJ2-1; 13 bases agree with TRBD2. Trimming took 4 bases from V and 3 from J; bases not matched to a gene: 9. Germline V lookup: CDR1 MDHEN, CDR2 SYDVKM. The CDR3 sequence is 18 residues long. The CDR3 bases are TGTGCCAGCAGTTCCTCACTAGCGGGGGGGACTTTCTACAATGAGCAGTTCTTC. Translated, it gives CASSSSLAGGTFYNEQFF.

J is TRBJ1-2 and V is TRBV2; D not resolved. CDR3 size: 11 residues. Germline values: CDR1 SNHLY, CDR2 FYNNEI. V gave up 3 bases and J gave up 8 bases, with 7 bases separating them. The CDR3 DNA follows: TGTGCCAGCAGTGATGGGGTCGGCTACACCTTC. This gives the protein CASSDGVGYTF.

The chain is built from TRBV5-6 and TRBJ2-5; 7 bases are shared with TRBD2. V dropped 1 base and J dropped 4; count of bases not matched to a gene: 7. The CDR3 is 15 residues long. The V gene's germline CDR1 is SGHDT and CDR2 YYEEEE. CDR3 in amino acids: CASSLRAGMGETQYF. In nucleotides, the CDR3 is TGTGCCAGCAGCTTGAGAGCGGGGATGGGAGAGACCCAGTACTTC. The variable domain in full, with the rest retrieved from reference TRBV5-6 and TRBJ2-5, is DAGVTQSPTHLIKTRGQQVTLRCSPKSGHDTVSWYQQALGQGPQFIFQYYEEEERQRGNFPDRFSGHQFPNYSSELNVNALLLGDSALYLCASSLRAGMGETQYFGPGTRLLVL.

This clone was counted once. This rearrangement joins TRBV27 to TRBJ2-5, with TRBD2 matching 12 bases. CDR3 length equals 14 residues. Germline V CDR1 and CDR2: MNHEY, SMNVEV (reference sequence). Losses at the gene ends were 11 bases for V and 5 bases for J; bases not matched to a gene: 9. This CDR3 is CASRTSGARETQYF. In DNA, the CDR3 is TGTGCCTCCCGGACTAGCGGGGCCCGGGAGACCCAGTACTTC.

J is TRBJ2-2 and V is TRBV7-9, with D unclear. Trimming removed 3 bases at V and 1 base at J, with 6 bases between. CDR3 size: 14 residues. Germline-derived CDR1 and CDR2 are SEHNR and FQNEAQ (reference sequence). The CDR3 loop is CASSFWENTGELFF. Written as DNA, the CDR3 is TGTGCCAGCAGCTTTTGGGAGAACACCGGGGAGCTGTTTTTT.

V is TRBV25-1 and J is TRBJ1-1; 7 bases map to TRBD1. The germline CDR1 and CDR2 sequences are MGHDK and SYGVNS. After removal of 8 bases from V and 0 bases from J, the junction contained 3 bases not matched to a gene. The CDR3 has 13 residues. The DNA for the CDR3 is TGTGCCAGCCAGGGACAGATGAACACTGAAGCTTTCTTT. Amino acid sequence: CASQGQMNTEAFF.